This T cell receptor (beta chain) was recovered during a study of glioma-infiltrating T cells. Overall study findings and caveats: Non-neoplastic patients had below-expected tissue-blood divergence, while all gliomas exceeded expectation. Very few CDR3 sequences were shared between tissue and blood.

Concerning this clonotype itself: Its specificity is not known. Mismatch with germline at one junction end may stem from a read error.

Amplification of TCR alpha and beta CDR3 regions from RNA used iRepertoire nested multiplex PCR. TCRdb reprocessed the multiplex PCR reads via MiXCR and lists one record per CDR3 protein. Of 150,000 to 200,000 distinct CDR3 sequences listed, around 40% were seen once; the top ten hold around 4.9%. Germline assignment: CDR1 SQVTM and CDR2 ANQGSEA. The CDR3 is 14 residues long. This clonotype was obtained from a human donor with low-grade glioma or glioblastoma, undergoing nonglioma brain surgery, or in good health (not recorded which). This chain uses TRBV29-1 with TRBJ1-5, with D uncertain. Material: glioma tissue, nonneoplastic brain tissue, or PBMCs (not recorded which). The CDR3 DNA reads as TGCAGCGTTGAGGAAACCGGGCCCAATCATCCCCAGCATTTT. It specifies CSVEETGPNHPQHF. Using reference TRBV29-1 and TRBJ1-5 for the parts outside the CDR3, the full variable domain is SAVISQKPSRDICQRGTSLTIQCQVDSQVTMMFWYRQQPGQSLTLIATANQGSEATYESGFVIDKFPISRPNLTFSTLTVSNMSPEDSSIYLCSVEETGPNHPQHFGDGTRLSIL.